These T cell receptor beta chains were read from a single sample in a study of OX40 agonist ivuxolimab in advanced cancers. Profiled with immunoSEQ multiplex PCR; TCRdb holds only in-frame clones, not every one. The top ten clones hold 9.6% of a sample with tens of thousands of clones, around 94% of them seen once. This sample comprised CD4+ or CD8+ T cells sorted from blood, obtained in a trial of the OX40 agonist ivuxolimab. These receptors all stem from an adult with an advanced solid tumor such as melanoma, head and neck, liver or kidney cancer. The CDR3 runs from the conserved cysteine through the conserved F or W. The order of the fields is V gene, CDR3 length, clone size, D gene, J gene, CDR3 protein, CDR3 DNA. A D gene is named only where the DNA matches it firmly. The listing skips clone size in some rows; elsewhere it reads once, few, many or a size class.

v_call: TRBV4-1
cdr3_length: 16
clone_size: once
d_call: NA
j_call: TRBJ2-5
cdr3_aa: CASSQVYSRGGETQYF
cdr3_nt: TGCGCCAGCAGCCAAGTCTATTCGAGAGGAGGGGAGACCCAGTACTTC

v_call: TRBV27
cdr3_length: 16
clone_size: NA
d_call: NA
j_call: TRBJ1-6
cdr3_aa: CASSLSGGRVNSPLHF
cdr3_nt: TGTGCCAGCAGTTTATCTGGGGGGCGGGTAAATTCACCCCTCCACTTT

v_call: TRBV7-9
cdr3_length: 11
clone_size: NA
d_call: NA
j_call: TRBJ2-2
cdr3_aa: CASTSTGELFF
cdr3_nt: TGTGCCAGCACCAGCACCGGGGAGCTGTTTTTT

v_call: TRBV19
cdr3_length: 16
clone_size: NA
d_call: TRBD1
j_call: TRBJ1-2
cdr3_aa: CASSYSTGEYHYGYTF
cdr3_nt: TGTGCCAGTAGTTACTCGACAGGGGAATACCACTATGGCTACACCTTC

v_call: TRBV7-3
cdr3_length: 14
clone_size: NA
d_call: NA
j_call: TRBJ1-1
cdr3_aa: CASSAGIGNTEAFF
cdr3_nt: TGTGCCAGCAGCGCAGGGATCGGGAACACTGAAGCTTTCTTT

v_call: TRBV6-5
cdr3_length: 14
clone_size: NA
d_call: NA
j_call: TRBJ1-3
cdr3_aa: CASTPLPRTDTIYF
cdr3_nt: TGTGCCAGCACCCCCTTGCCGAGGACGGACACCATATATTTT

v_call: TRBV6-4
cdr3_length: 14
clone_size: NA
d_call: NA
j_call: TRBJ2-3
cdr3_aa: CASSGGGFTDTQYF
cdr3_nt: TGTGCCAGCAGTGGTGGGGGATTCACAGATACGCAGTATTTT

v_call: TRBV7-3
cdr3_length: 15
clone_size: once
d_call: TRBD2
j_call: TRBJ2-1
cdr3_aa: CASSLRLAGRNEQFF
cdr3_nt: TGTGCCAGCAGCTTAAGGCTAGCGGGAAGGAATGAGCAGTTCTTC

v_call: TRBV7-6
cdr3_length: 17
clone_size: once
d_call: NA
j_call: TRBJ2-6
cdr3_aa: CASSPGDSSSGANVLTF
cdr3_nt: TGTGCCAGCAGCCCGGGGGACAGTAGCTCTGGGGCCAACGTCCTGACTTTC

v_call: TRBV27
cdr3_length: 12
clone_size: NA
d_call: TRBD2
j_call: TRBJ2-3
cdr3_aa: CASSWTRDTQYF
cdr3_nt: TGTGCCAGCAGTTGGACTAGGGATACGCAGTATTTT

v_call: TRBV19
cdr3_length: 13
clone_size: NA
d_call: NA
j_call: TRBJ1-4
cdr3_aa: CASWENFNEKLFF
cdr3_nt: TGTGCCAGCTGGGAGAATTTCAATGAAAAACTGTTTTTT

v_call: TRBV29-1
cdr3_length: 8
clone_size: NA
d_call: NA
j_call: TRBJ2-3
cdr3_aa: CSVQAQYF
cdr3_nt: TGCAGCGTCCAAGCGCAGTATTTT

v_call: TRBV27
cdr3_length: 16
clone_size: NA
d_call: NA
j_call: TRBJ2-1
cdr3_aa: CASSLSHGTLVDEQFF
cdr3_nt: TGTGCCAGCAGTTTATCACACGGGACTCTCGTCGATGAGCAGTTCTTC

v_call: TRBV28
cdr3_length: 16
clone_size: once
d_call: NA
j_call: TRBJ1-5
cdr3_aa: CASSLPHRSSDQPQHF
cdr3_nt: TGTGCCAGCAGTTTGCCCCACAGATCTTCCGATCAGCCCCAGCATTTT

v_call: TRBV19
cdr3_length: 14
clone_size: NA
d_call: NA
j_call: TRBJ1-5
cdr3_aa: CASSIGGDPQPQHF
cdr3_nt: TGTGCCAGTAGTATTGGGGGCGATCCCCAGCCCCAGCATTTT

v_call: TRBV7-2
cdr3_length: 17
clone_size: NA
d_call: TRBD1
j_call: TRBJ2-3
cdr3_aa: CASSRPTDRGLTDTQYF
cdr3_nt: TGTGCCAGCAGCCGACCTACCGACAGGGGGCTCACAGATACGCAGTATTTT

v_call: TRBV27
cdr3_length: 13
clone_size: NA
d_call: NA
j_call: TRBJ2-7
cdr3_aa: CASSLGTAYEQYF
cdr3_nt: TGTGCCAGCAGCCTCGGGACTGCCTACGAGCAGTACTTC

v_call: TRBV10-2
cdr3_length: 15
clone_size: NA
d_call: NA
j_call: TRBJ1-5
cdr3_aa: CASSESGDSNQPQHF
cdr3_nt: TGCGCCAGCAGTGAGAGTGGGGATAGCAATCAGCCCCAGCATTTT

v_call: TRBV5-4
cdr3_length: 13
clone_size: NA
d_call: NA
j_call: TRBJ2-3
cdr3_aa: CASSNGLPDTQYF
cdr3_nt: TGTGCCAGCAGCAACGGACTACCGGATACGCAGTATTTT

v_call: TRBV7-6
cdr3_length: 16
clone_size: once
d_call: NA
j_call: TRBJ2-3
cdr3_aa: CASSRTPSGTQDTQYF
cdr3_nt: TGTGCCAGCAGCCGAACACCGTCCGGGACACAAGATACGCAGTATTTT

v_call: TRBV28
cdr3_length: 13
clone_size: NA
d_call: NA
j_call: TRBJ2-3
cdr3_aa: CASRGTDTDTQYF
cdr3_nt: TGTGCCAGCAGGGGGACGGACACAGATACGCAGTATTTT

v_call: TRBV7-9
cdr3_length: 19
clone_size: NA
d_call: TRBD1
j_call: TRBJ2-7
cdr3_aa: CASSFLWDRGRQSSYEQYF
cdr3_nt: TGTGCCAGCAGCTTTTTGTGGGACAGGGGGCGGCAAAGCTCCTACGAGCAGTACTTC

v_call: TRBV5-4
cdr3_length: 12
clone_size: NA
d_call: NA
j_call: TRBJ2-1
cdr3_aa: CASSSRDNEQFF
cdr3_nt: TGTGCCAGCAGCTCCAGGGACAATGAGCAGTTCTTC

v_call: TRBV15
cdr3_length: 16
clone_size: NA
d_call: TRBD1
j_call: TRBJ2-2
cdr3_aa: CATSSGRDRGAGELFF
cdr3_nt: TGTGCCACCAGCAGTGGCCGGGACAGGGGGGCCGGGGAGCTGTTTTTT

v_call: TRBV6-6
cdr3_length: 15
clone_size: NA
d_call: NA
j_call: TRBJ2-2
cdr3_aa: CATPRGEIGTGELFF
cdr3_nt: TGTGCCACCCCCAGGGGGGAGATTGGCACCGGGGAGCTGTTTTTT

v_call: TRBV14
cdr3_length: 16
clone_size: NA
d_call: TRBD2
j_call: TRBJ2-7
cdr3_aa: CASSQGLSGISYEQYF
cdr3_nt: TGTGCCAGCAGCCAAGGGCTTAGCGGGATATCCTACGAGCAGTACTTC

v_call: TRBV14
cdr3_length: 18
clone_size: NA
d_call: TRBD1
j_call: TRBJ1-1
cdr3_aa: CASSLLLGQEFLNTEAFF
cdr3_nt: TGTGCCAGCAGCCTACTTTTGGGACAGGAGTTCCTTAACACTGAAGCTTTCTTT

v_call: TRBV7-9
cdr3_length: 16
clone_size: NA
d_call: NA
j_call: TRBJ1-1
cdr3_aa: CASSSPTTGRNTEAFF
cdr3_nt: TGTGCCAGCAGCTCCCCCACGACAGGTCGGAACACTGAAGCTTTCTTT

v_call: TRBV28
cdr3_length: 14
clone_size: NA
d_call: NA
j_call: TRBJ1-5
cdr3_aa: CASSSTDTNQPQHF
cdr3_nt: TGTGCCAGCAGTTCCACTGACACGAATCAGCCCCAGCATTTT

v_call: TRBV6-1
cdr3_length: 17
clone_size: NA
d_call: TRBD2
j_call: TRBJ2-3
cdr3_aa: CASSDPGLAGGLDTQYF
cdr3_nt: TGTGCCAGCAGTGACCCGGGACTAGCGGGAGGGCTGGATACGCAGTATTTT

v_call: TRBV4-1
cdr3_length: 14
clone_size: few
d_call: NA
j_call: TRBJ2-7
cdr3_aa: CASSQGLEAYEQYF
cdr3_nt: TGCGCCAGCAGCCAAGGTCTAGAAGCCTACGAGCAGTACTTC

v_call: TRBV27
cdr3_length: 16
clone_size: NA
d_call: NA
j_call: TRBJ2-7
cdr3_aa: CASSLLGTGLTYEQYF
cdr3_nt: TGTGCCAGCAGTTTATTAGGGACCGGGCTAACCTACGAGCAGTACTTC

v_call: TRBV6-6
cdr3_length: 15
clone_size: NA
d_call: TRBD1
j_call: TRBJ2-1
cdr3_aa: CASRRQGATYNEQFF
cdr3_nt: TGTGCCAGCAGACGACAGGGGGCCACCTACAATGAGCAGTTCTTC

v_call: TRBV4-3
cdr3_length: 16
clone_size: NA
d_call: NA
j_call: TRBJ2-7
cdr3_aa: CASSQVFAGGAYEQYF
cdr3_nt: TGCGCCAGCAGCCAAGTGTTTGCAGGAGGCGCCTACGAGCAGTACTTC

v_call: TRBV5-5
cdr3_length: 13
clone_size: NA
d_call: TRBD1
j_call: TRBJ2-7
cdr3_aa: CASEDRGIYEQYF
cdr3_nt: TGTGCCAGCGAGGACAGGGGGATCTACGAGCAGTACTTC

v_call: TRBV5-4
cdr3_length: 16
clone_size: NA
d_call: TRBD2
j_call: TRBJ2-3
cdr3_aa: CASSLEGLAGEDTQYF
cdr3_nt: TGTGCCAGCAGCTTGGAGGGGCTAGCGGGGGAAGATACGCAGTATTTT

v_call: TRBV15
cdr3_length: 13
clone_size: once
d_call: NA
j_call: TRBJ1-4
cdr3_aa: CATRRATNEKLFF
cdr3_nt: TGTGCCACCAGGAGAGCAACTAATGAAAAACTGTTTTTT

v_call: TRBV5-6
cdr3_length: 13
clone_size: NA
d_call: NA
j_call: TRBJ2-7
cdr3_aa: CASSSSQGYEQYF
cdr3_nt: TGTGCCAGCAGCTCCTCACAGGGCTACGAGCAGTACTTC

v_call: TRBV9
cdr3_length: 16
clone_size: NA
d_call: TRBD2
j_call: TRBJ2-3
cdr3_aa: CASSPRGLAGTDTQYF
cdr3_nt: TGTGCCAGCAGCCCCCGGGGACTAGCGGGCACAGATACGCAGTATTTT

v_call: TRBV19
cdr3_length: 14
clone_size: NA
d_call: NA
j_call: TRBJ1-1
cdr3_aa: CASSNGAMNTEAFF
cdr3_nt: TGTGCCAGTAGTAACGGGGCCATGAACACTGAAGCTTTCTTT

v_call: TRBV11-1
cdr3_length: 14
clone_size: once
d_call: NA
j_call: TRBJ2-1
cdr3_aa: CASSLASSYNEQFF
cdr3_nt: TGTGCCAGCAGCTTGGCGAGCTCCTACAATGAGCAGTTCTTC

v_call: TRBV19
cdr3_length: 14
clone_size: once
d_call: TRBD2
j_call: TRBJ2-7
cdr3_aa: CASSTGVGGYEQYF
cdr3_nt: TGTGCCAGTAGTACCGGGGTCGGGGGGTACGAGCAGTACTTC

v_call: TRBV5-4
cdr3_length: 18
clone_size: NA
d_call: TRBD1
j_call: TRBJ1-3
cdr3_aa: CASRRPGDRRRTGNTIYF
cdr3_nt: TGTGCCAGCAGGCGGCCGGGGGACAGGCGGCGGACAGGAAACACCATATATTTT

v_call: TRBV7-6
cdr3_length: 14
clone_size: NA
d_call: TRBD2
j_call: TRBJ2-3
cdr3_aa: CASAVAGGTDTQYF
cdr3_nt: TGTGCCAGCGCCGTAGCGGGGGGCACAGATACGCAGTATTTT